This T cell receptor beta chain comes out of a study of blood T cell repertoires in COVID-19. This CDR3 is built from 17 residues. V lost 0 bases and J lost 8, with 20 bases in between. Germline values: CDR1 SGDLS, CDR2 YYNGEE. Data came from immunoSEQ multiplex PCR; TCRdb stores just in-frame clones and leaves some out. The table lists 45,000 or so clones, 85% to 90% of them singletons. Specimen: peripheral blood. The origin of this receptor is a man older than 75 with acute or convalescent COVID-19. The chain carries TRBV9 and TRBJ1-4; D unclear. In DNA form, the CDR3 reads TGTGCCAGCAGCGTAGAACCGGCCAAAGCTTCCGGGGAAAAACTGTTTTTT. Protein sequence: CASSVEPAKASGEKLFF. The complete variable domain, with remaining parts taken from reference TRBV9 and TRBJ1-4, reads DSGVTQTPKHLITATGQRVTLRCSPRSGDLSVYWYQQSLDQGLQFLIQYYNGEERAKGNILERFSAQQFPDLHSELNLSSLELGDSALYFCASSVEPAKASGEKLFFGSGTQLSVL.